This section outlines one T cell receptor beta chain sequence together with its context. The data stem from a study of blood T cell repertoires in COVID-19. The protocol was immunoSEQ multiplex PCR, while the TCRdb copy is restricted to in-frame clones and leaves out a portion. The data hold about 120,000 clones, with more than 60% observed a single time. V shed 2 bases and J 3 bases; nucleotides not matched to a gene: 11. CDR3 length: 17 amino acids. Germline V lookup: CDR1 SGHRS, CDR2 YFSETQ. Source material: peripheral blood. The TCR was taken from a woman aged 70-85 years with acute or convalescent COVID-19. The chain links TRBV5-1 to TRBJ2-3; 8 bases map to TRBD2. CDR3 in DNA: TGCGCCAGCAGCTTCTTCGGGACGGGGGGGCCGACAGATACGCAGTATTTT. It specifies CASSFFGTGGPTDTQYF.